Listed below are T cell receptor beta chains from one sample, sequenced in a study of CD8 T cells in ankylosing spondylitis. In TCRdb, the 5' RACE reads were re-called with MiXCR into one record per CDR3 protein. Among some 340,000 distinct CDR3 sequences, about 15% were seen once, and the ten largest hold 0.9% to 1.2%. Sequencing used blood, either unsorted or a sorted T cell fraction (not recorded which). The source is a male donor with ankylosing spondylitis or in good health (not recorded which). Both conserved end residues are trimmed from each CDR3. Rows give clone size only sometimes, using once, few, many, or a class for an expanded clone.

J gene: TRBJ2-5
clone size: .
V gene: TRBV4-1
CDR3 protein: ASSRQGTGETQY

J gene: TRBJ2-3
clone size: .
V gene: TRBV19
CDR3 protein: ASSIRDRVITDTQY

J gene: TRBJ2-7
clone size: many
V gene: TRBV25-1
CDR3 protein: ASRPGTGGYEQY

J gene: TRBJ1-6
clone size: .
V gene: TRBV15
CDR3 protein: ATSKGQGSSPLH

J gene: TRBJ1-5
clone size: few
V gene: TRBV12-3/TRBV12-4
CDR3 protein: ASSSREDQPQH

J gene: TRBJ2-7
clone size: once
V gene: TRBV6-1
CDR3 protein: ASSLGTGGFYEQY

J gene: TRBJ2-1
clone size: many
V gene: TRBV29-1
CDR3 protein: SALGQAIYNEQF

J gene: TRBJ1-4
clone size: few
V gene: TRBV12-3/TRBV12-4
CDR3 protein: ASSLNLGAEKLF

J gene: TRBJ2-7
clone size: .
V gene: TRBV5-5
CDR3 protein: ARYEQY

J gene: TRBJ2-3
clone size: .
V gene: TRBV6-5
CDR3 protein: ASRSRGQGTDTQY

J gene: TRBJ1-3
clone size: few
V gene: TRBV14
CDR3 protein: ASSLAWGIGNTIY

J gene: TRBJ2-2
clone size: few
V gene: TRBV5-1
CDR3 protein: ASSPAGPPNTGELF

J gene: TRBJ2-1
clone size: .
V gene: TRBV5-1
CDR3 protein: ASSLGLVEQF

J gene: TRBJ2-7
clone size: .
V gene: TRBV5-1
CDR3 protein: ASSLASSGSFNEQY

J gene: TRBJ2-3
clone size: .
V gene: TRBV20-1
CDR3 protein: SAPGTVNTDTQY

J gene: TRBJ1-4
clone size: .
V gene: TRBV7-8
CDR3 protein: ASALGTDEKLF

J gene: TRBJ2-1
clone size: few
V gene: TRBV25-1
CDR3 protein: ASSGRLGGSYNEQF

J gene: TRBJ2-5
clone size: .
V gene: TRBV2
CDR3 protein: ASSPDRGPRETQY

J gene: TRBJ2-5
clone size: few
V gene: TRBV7-2
CDR3 protein: ASSYTLGGGAGETQY

J gene: TRBJ2-1
clone size: .
V gene: TRBV5-1
CDR3 protein: ASSSLAGGDYNEQF

J gene: TRBJ2-3
clone size: .
V gene: TRBV5-1
CDR3 protein: ASSPPQSTDTQY

J gene: TRBJ2-3
clone size: few
V gene: TRBV9
CDR3 protein: ASSFSSGGGSDTQY

J gene: TRBJ1-2
clone size: .
V gene: TRBV7-9
CDR3 protein: ASSRPQGMGGYT

J gene: TRBJ2-1
clone size: few
V gene: TRBV3-1
CDR3 protein: ASSQVTGPYNNEQF

J gene: TRBJ2-4
clone size: .
V gene: TRBV9
CDR3 protein: ASSVLAGGAKNIQY

J gene: TRBJ1-1
clone size: many
V gene: TRBV18
CDR3 protein: ASSLEAEAF

J gene: TRBJ2-4
clone size: few
V gene: TRBV3-1
CDR3 protein: ASSQEFSGRNIQY

J gene: TRBJ1-3
clone size: .
V gene: TRBV4-1
CDR3 protein: ASSQDPNGSGNTIY

J gene: TRBJ2-1
clone size: .
V gene: TRBV19
CDR3 protein: ASSRIGTAGSGEQF

J gene: TRBJ1-1
clone size: .
V gene: TRBV29-1
CDR3 protein: SVDQGGTEAF

J gene: TRBJ1-6
clone size: .
V gene: TRBV3-1
CDR3 protein: ASSQDSGQGAYNSPLH

J gene: TRBJ2-3
clone size: .
V gene: TRBV3-1
CDR3 protein: ASSLGLEGDTQY

J gene: TRBJ1-1
clone size: .
V gene: TRBV20-1
CDR3 protein: SARRSSKYPEAF

J gene: TRBJ2-3
clone size: .
V gene: TRBV20-1
CDR3 protein: SAPRGTRDTQY

J gene: TRBJ1-5
clone size: many
V gene: TRBV5-6
CDR3 protein: ASSRGGFGNQPQH

J gene: TRBJ1-1
clone size: .
V gene: TRBV5-1
CDR3 protein: ASSVSQGWNTEAF

J gene: TRBJ2-3
clone size: .
V gene: TRBV5-1
CDR3 protein: ASSSTGPGGTDTQY

J gene: TRBJ2-5
clone size: few
V gene: TRBV5-4
CDR3 protein: ASSFGGGGESVRNGETQY

J gene: TRBJ2-3
clone size: few
V gene: TRBV7-2
CDR3 protein: ASSLAPAGGTDTQY

J gene: TRBJ1-1
clone size: few
V gene: TRBV20-1
CDR3 protein: SAYRVTNTEAF

J gene: TRBJ2-5
clone size: .
V gene: TRBV29-1
CDR3 protein: SARQVFVRETQY

J gene: TRBJ1-4
clone size: few
V gene: TRBV7-2
CDR3 protein: ASSRTGSQGEKLF

J gene: TRBJ2-3
clone size: .
V gene: TRBV5-1
CDR3 protein: ASSPSGGGGSPDTQY

J gene: TRBJ2-5
clone size: .
V gene: TRBV15
CDR3 protein: ATSKQGLEETQY

J gene: TRBJ2-1
clone size: .
V gene: TRBV10-2
CDR3 protein: ASSVPQGNEQF

J gene: TRBJ1-1
clone size: .
V gene: TRBV19
CDR3 protein: ASSGDRYDTEAF

J gene: TRBJ2-1
clone size: once
V gene: TRBV15
CDR3 protein: ATSRDRYGTGNEQF